The 10 T cell receptor beta chains below were found in one sample sequenced in a study of T cells in Graves' hyperthyroidism and ophthalmopathy. RNA transcripts yielded amplified TCR beta CDR3 regions. The study used the HTBI primer set for a first-round RT-PCR of the TCR CDR3. TCRdb reprocessed the multiplex PCR reads via MiXCR and lists one record per CDR3 protein. The table includes about 180,000 distinct CDR3 sequences, around 15% detected once. Sequencing used blood. The receptors originated from a woman aged 45-59 years with Graves' hyperthyroidism.

This clonotype was counted ten times or more. The gene calls are TRBV5-1 and TRBJ2-3; TRBD2 matches 7 bases. The CDR3 has 14 amino acids. CDR1 SGHRS and CDR2 YFSETQ come from the germline V gene. V was clipped by 5 bases and J by 4 bases; unmatched bases: 7. The chain's CDR3 is CASRGGGFADTQYF. The CDR3 nucleotides read TGCGCCAGCAGAGGCGGGGGATTTGCAGATACGCAGTATTTT.

A note on this clonotype: A much larger clone lies a single base off, so this may be a read error. This chain joins TRBV3-1 and TRBJ1-4; D is unresolved. The V gene lost 1 base and the J gene lost 7 bases, with 10 bases spanning the gap. Germline lookup yields CDR1 LGHDT and CDR2 YNNKEL (reference sequence). This CDR3 comprises 14 residues. This CDR3 reads CASSQVSPGEKLFF. The CDR3 bases are TGTGCCAGCAGCCAAGTGAGCCCAGGTGAAAAACTGTTTTTT.

This clonotype occurred many times. The chain recombines TRBV29-1 with TRBJ1-2; D unclear. This CDR3 has 12 residues. Germline V gene lookup returns CDR1 SQVTM and CDR2 ANQGSEA. In DNA form, the CDR3 reads TGCCCCCTGGGCCTACCGAACTATGGCTACACCTTC. This translates into CPLGLPNYGYTF.

This clonotype was counted ten times or more. The chain is built from TRBV19 and TRBJ1-4, with unresolved D. The ends were cut back, 5 bases at V and 0 bases at J, with 13 bases in the middle. The CDR3 length is 16 residues. Germline CDR1 LNHDA, CDR2 SQIVND (reference sequence). The CDR3 DNA is TGTGCCAGTAGTGAGAGGACCCCCGCAACTAATGAAAAACTGTTTTTT. Protein: CASSERTPATNEKLFF.

This clonotype was observed many times. J is TRBJ1-1 and V is TRBV6-1; TRBD1 matches 8 bases. The CDR3 is made up of 15 amino acids. Germline-derived CDR1 and CDR2 are MNHNS and SASEGT. Trimming at V came to 4 bases and at J to 3 bases, leaving 7 bases not matched to a gene. The CDR3 nucleotides read TGTGCCAGCAGTGCCACAGGGGGTGAATACACTGAAGCTTTCTTT. Translated: CASSATGGEYTEAFF.

This clonotype was detected ten times or more. V and J are TRBV7-2 and TRBJ1-5; perhaps TRBD1 as D (5 bases). From germline, CDR1 is SGHTA and CDR2 FQGNSA. Trimming removed 5 bases at V and 0 bases at J, with 8 bases between. The CDR3 has 14 amino acids. CDR3 nucleotides: TGTGCCAGCAGCACGGGGCCTAGCAATCAGCCCCAGCATTTT. Protein product: CASSTGPSNQPQHF.

The V and J genes are TRBV10-2 and TRBJ2-5; 10 positions match TRBD2. CDR3 length: 16 residues. With 3 bases clipped from V and 4 bases from J, the junction kept 8 bases outside the gene matches. The germline V gene has CDR1 WSHSY and CDR2 SAAADI. CDR3 sequence: CASSESPGLAVETQYF. In DNA, the CDR3 is TGCGCCAGCAGTGAAAGCCCCGGACTAGCGGTAGAGACCCAGTACTTC.

This clonotype was found many times. The V and J genes are TRBV12-3 or TRBV12-4 and TRBJ1-3; D uncertain. This CDR3 comprises 13 residues. Trimming cost V 3 bases and J 3 bases, with 6 bases left between them. CDR3 in DNA: TGTGCCAGCAGTTTGAACAGTGGAAACACCATATATTTT. It specifies CASSLNSGNTIYF.

In its sample, this clonotype was seen many times. The rearrangement links TRBV6-4 to TRBJ2-3; a possible D gene is TRBD2 (7 bases). CDR3 length equals 15 residues. V was clipped by 4 bases and J by 1 base, with 12 bases between them. CDR1 is MRHNA and CDR2 is SNTAGT in the germline V gene. In DNA, the CDR3 is TGTGCCAGCAGTGCGGAGGGGGGGGGCACAGATACGCAGTATTTT. This encodes CASSAEGGGTDTQYF.

This clonotype was seen at least ten times. This chain links TRBV5-1 with TRBJ1-1, with a weak D call TRBD1 (5 bases). Germline-derived CDR1 and CDR2 are SGHRS and YFSETQ. The ends were cut back, 1 base at V and 3 bases at J, with 13 bases in the middle. The CDR3 has 15 amino acids. The CDR3 reads CASSLYGGSYTEAFF. CDR3 sequence (DNA): TGCGCCAGCAGCTTGTATGGGGGTTCGTACACTGAAGCTTTCTTT.